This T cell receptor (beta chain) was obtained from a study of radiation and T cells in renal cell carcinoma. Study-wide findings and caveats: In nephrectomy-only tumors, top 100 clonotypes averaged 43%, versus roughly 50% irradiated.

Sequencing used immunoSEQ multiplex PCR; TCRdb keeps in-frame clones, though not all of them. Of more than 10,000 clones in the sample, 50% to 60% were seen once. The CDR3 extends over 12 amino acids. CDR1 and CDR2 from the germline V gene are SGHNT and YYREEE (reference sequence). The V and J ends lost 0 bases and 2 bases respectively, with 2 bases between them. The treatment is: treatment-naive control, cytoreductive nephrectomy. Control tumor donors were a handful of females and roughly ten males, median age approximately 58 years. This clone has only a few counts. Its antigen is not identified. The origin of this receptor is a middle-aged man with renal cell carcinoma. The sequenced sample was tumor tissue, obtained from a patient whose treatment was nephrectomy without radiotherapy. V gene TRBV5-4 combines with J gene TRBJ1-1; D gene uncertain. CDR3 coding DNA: TGTGCCAGCAGCTTGGTTAACACTGAAGCTTTCTTT. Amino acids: CASSLVNTEAFF.